This T cell receptor beta chain was captured in a study of control samples from healthy donors and cancer patients. This clone was counted a single time. Germline-derived CDR1 and CDR2 are MNHEY and SVGAGI. The CDR3 loop spans 13 amino acids. Deletions cut 6 bases from V and 0 bases from J, with 8 bases between. TCRdb's table, derived via immunoSEQ multiplex PCR, lists solely in-frame clones and lacks some. This sample has roughly 120,000 clones, with around 89% found just once. This rearrangement joins TRBV6-5 to TRBJ1-2; D is unclear. The sequenced sample was blood. This receptor was identified in a man in his fifties in good health. The CDR3, as DNA: TGTGCCAGCAGATTATCTTCTAACTATGGCTACACCTTC. Translated, it gives CASRLSSNYGYTF.